The 8 T cell receptor beta chains below all came from one sample that was sequenced in a study of graft-versus-host responses after intestinal transplantation. Assay: immunoSEQ multiplex PCR; the TCRdb copy retains only in-frame clones and omits some. The table shows about 40,000 clones, with 91% occurring only once. The source was PBMCs, collected around 330 days after intestinal transplant. The receptors originated from a human patient who received an intestinal transplant, so some T cells may come from the graft donor.

The rearrangement joins TRBV28 to TRBJ2-7; 11 bases line up with TRBD1. Trimming took 3 bases from V and 4 from J; bases not matched to a gene: 11. The CDR3 loop spans 17 amino acids. Germline CDR1 reads MDHEN; CDR2 reads SYDVKM. This chain's CDR3 is CASSFAPWTGGPYEQYF. In nucleotides, the CDR3 is TGTGCCAGCAGTTTTGCCCCATGGACAGGGGGCCCTTACGAGCAGTACTTC.

This clone was found a few times. The V gene is TRBV19, the J gene TRBJ1-5; no clear D. The CDR3 sequence is 13 residues long. The germline CDR1 and CDR2 sequences are LNHDA and SQIVND (reference sequence). V dropped 4 bases and J dropped 2 bases, with 6 bases sitting between them. The CDR3 is CASSTQGNQPQHF. The CDR3 DNA sequence: TGTGCCAGTAGTACCCAGGGCAATCAGCCCCAGCATTTT.

The chain is built from TRBV18 and TRBJ1-5, with TRBD1 matching 8 bases. This CDR3 comprises 15 residues. The trim removed 5 bases at V and 7 bases at J, leaving 10 bases unmatched. Germline V gives CDR1 KGHSH, CDR2 LQKENI. CDR3 coding DNA: TGTGCCAGCTCAACCAGGACAGGGATGGCCCAGCCCCAGCATTTT. Its translation: CASSTRTGMAQPQHF.

This chain uses TRBV2 with TRBJ2-5; perhaps TRBD2 as D (6 bases). Per germline, CDR1 SNHLY and CDR2 FYNNEI. The CDR3 has 12 residues. V was shortened by 10 bases and J by 5 bases, with 14 bases between the two germline ends. This CDR3 is CAIRRGSETQYF. CDR3 in DNA: TGTGCCATCCGGAGGGGCTCGGAGACCCAGTACTTC. The full variable domain, completed using reference TRBV2 and TRBJ2-5, is EPEVTQTPSHQVTQMGQEVILRCVPISNHLYFYWYRQILGQKVEFLVSFYNNEISEKSEIFDDQFSVERPDGSNFTLKIRSTKLEDSAMYFCAIRRGSETQYFGPGTRLLVL.

This chain uses TRBV9 with TRBJ2-3, with D perhaps being TRBD1 or TRBD2 (5 bases each). Between the trimmed V and J ends, which lost 5 bases and 1 base, there was a span of 8 bases. There are 13 residues in the CDR3. Germline V gene data show CDR1 as SGDLS and CDR2 as YYNGEE. The CDR3 loop reads CASRGRRTDTQYF. The CDR3 DNA follows: TGTGCCAGCAGGGGACGGCGCACAGATACGCAGTATTTT.

V is TRBV6-5 and J is TRBJ2-1; TRBD2 is a possible D gene (6 bases). The CDR3 runs 13 residues. The germline gives CDR1 MNHEY, CDR2 SVGAGI. V was trimmed by 7 bases and J by 0 bases, leaving 7 bases between them. The CDR3 sequence: CASTGVSYNEQFF. The CDR3 DNA is TGTGCCAGCACGGGGGTCTCCTACAATGAGCAGTTCTTC.

V usage is TRBV9 and J usage is TRBJ1-6; 7 bases fit TRBD1. The CDR3 is 17 amino acids. Germline V gene data show CDR1 as SGDLS and CDR2 as YYNGEE. V lost 2 bases and J lost 0; bases outside the gene matches: 5. Here the CDR3 reads CASSVGQASSYNSPLHF. The DNA of the CDR3 is TGTGCCAGCAGCGTCGGACAGGCTAGCTCCTATAATTCACCCCTCCACTTT. The entire variable domain, with the rest obtained from reference TRBV9 and TRBJ1-6, is as follows: DSGVTQTPKHLITATGQRVTLRCSPRSGDLSVYWYQQSLDQGLQFLIQYYNGEERAKGNILERFSAQQFPDLHSELNLSSLELGDSALYFCASSVGQASSYNSPLHFGNGTRLTVT.

V and J are TRBV12-5 and TRBJ1-2, with a possible D match to TRBD1 (6 bases). CDR1 LGHNT and CDR2 FRNRAP come from the germline V gene. V was shortened by 5 bases and J by 6 bases, with 19 bases between the two germline ends. The CDR3 sequence is 15 residues long. The CDR3 coding sequence is TGTGCTAGTGGTGACAGACAGGCCCCCACTCATGGCTACACCTTC. Its protein is CASGDRQAPTHGYTF.